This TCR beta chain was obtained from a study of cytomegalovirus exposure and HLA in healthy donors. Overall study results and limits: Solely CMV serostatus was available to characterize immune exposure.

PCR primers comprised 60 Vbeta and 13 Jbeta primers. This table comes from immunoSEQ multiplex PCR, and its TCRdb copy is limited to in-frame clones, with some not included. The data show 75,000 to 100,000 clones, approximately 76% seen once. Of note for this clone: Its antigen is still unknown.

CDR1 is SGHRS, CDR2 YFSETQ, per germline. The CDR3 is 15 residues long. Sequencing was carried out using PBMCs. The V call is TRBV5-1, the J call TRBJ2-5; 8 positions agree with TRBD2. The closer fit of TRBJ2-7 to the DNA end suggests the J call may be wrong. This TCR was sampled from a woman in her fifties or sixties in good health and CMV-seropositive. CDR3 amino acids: CASSLALAETYEQYF. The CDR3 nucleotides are TGCGCCAGCAGCTTGGCACTAGCGGAGACCTACGAGCAGTACTTC.